This record covers a single T cell receptor (beta chain). Its specificity is not known. Second-dose intervals of approximately 4 or approximately 12 weeks were pooled. Assay: immunoSEQ multiplex PCR; the TCRdb copy retains only in-frame clones and omits some. This table holds more than 150,000 clones, around 94% found once. This record comes from a study of T cell responses to AZD1222 COVID-19 vaccine. Whole-study results and caveats: Clonal diversity was possibly underestimated, and white British individuals and females predominated among donors. Breadth and depth of Spike-specific TCRs rose after two AZD1222 doses. Spike was spanned by vaccine-associated CD4 TCRs, with dominance at 160-218 and 743-854.

CDR3 length: 18 amino acids. V usage is TRBV1 and J usage is TRBJ1-5; TRBD1, the table's D call, lacks a check against the DNA. TRBV1 is a pseudogene. The TCR sequence derives from an adult who received the AZD1222 COVID-19 vaccine. The sample in question was peripheral blood, obtained 28 days after the second AZD1222 dose. The CDR3: CTSSLSSNDRLEYQPQHF. The DNA of the CDR3 is TGCACCAGCAGCCTTTCCTCAAACGACAGGTTAGAATATCAGCCCCAGCATTTT.